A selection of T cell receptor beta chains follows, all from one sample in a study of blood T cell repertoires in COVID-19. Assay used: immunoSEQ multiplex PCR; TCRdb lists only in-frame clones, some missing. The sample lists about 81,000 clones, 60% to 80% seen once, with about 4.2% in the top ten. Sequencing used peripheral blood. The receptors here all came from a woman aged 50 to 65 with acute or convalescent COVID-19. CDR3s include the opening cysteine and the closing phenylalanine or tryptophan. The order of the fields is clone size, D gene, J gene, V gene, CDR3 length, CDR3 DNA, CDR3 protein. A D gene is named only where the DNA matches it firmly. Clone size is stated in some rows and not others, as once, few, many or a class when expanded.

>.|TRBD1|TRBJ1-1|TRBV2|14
TGTGCCTCCTGTGGGACAGCCGTTTTCACTGAAGCTTTCTTT
CASCGTAVFTEAFF
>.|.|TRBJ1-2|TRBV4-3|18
TGCGCCAGCAGCCAAGACTTGAGTCGGGGACAAAGACCGTATGGCTACACCTTC
CASSQDLSRGQRPYGYTF
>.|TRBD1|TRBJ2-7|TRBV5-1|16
TGCGCCAGCAGCTTGGGGCGGGGACAGGGTCCCCACGAGCAGTACTTC
CASSLGRGQGPHEQYF
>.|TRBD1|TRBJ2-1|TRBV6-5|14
TGTGCCAGCAAAGGACAGGGTTCCTACAATGAGCAGTTCTTC
CASKGQGSYNEQFF
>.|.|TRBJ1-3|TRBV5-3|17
TGTGCCAGAAGCTGTTTTGACAGCCTAAGGTCTGGAAACACCATATATTTT
CARSCFDSLRSGNTIYF
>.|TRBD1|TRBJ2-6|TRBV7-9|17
TGTGCCAGCAGCACGGGACAGCTCTTCTCTGGGGCCAACGTCCTGACTTTC
CASSTGQLFSGANVLTF
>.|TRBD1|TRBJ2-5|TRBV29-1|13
TGCAGCGTGAAAGATGACAGGGGAGAGACCCAGTACTTC
CSVKDDRGETQYF
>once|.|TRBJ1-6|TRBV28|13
TGTGCCAGCAGCCGGGACACGAATTCACCCCTCCACTTT
CASSRDTNSPLHF
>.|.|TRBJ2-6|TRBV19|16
TGTGCCAGTAGGGACATCTTAGCCTCTGGGGCCAACGTCCTGACTTTC
CASRDILASGANVLTF
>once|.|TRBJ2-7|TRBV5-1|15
TGCGCCAGCAGCCAAGGGGGGGCACGGGGATCCGAGCAGTACTTC
CASSQGGARGSEQYF
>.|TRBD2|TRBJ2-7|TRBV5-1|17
TGCGCCAGCAGCCCCAGGACTAGCGGGGGGGCTTTATACGAGCAGTACTTC
CASSPRTSGGALYEQYF
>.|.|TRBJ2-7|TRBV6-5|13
TGTGCCAGCAAATCTAACAGGGCCTACGAGCAGTACTTC
CASKSNRAYEQYF
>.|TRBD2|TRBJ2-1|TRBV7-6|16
TGTGCCAGCAGCTCATGGATAGCGGGGACTAACAATGAGCAGTTCTTC
CASSSWIAGTNNEQFF
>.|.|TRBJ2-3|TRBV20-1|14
TGCAGTGCTAGTTTGGCGGGGAGCACAGATACGCAGTATTTT
CSASLAGSTDTQYF
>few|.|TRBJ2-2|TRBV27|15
TGTGCCAGCAGTTGGTTGGAGGGGAACACCGGGGAGCTGTTTTTT
CASSWLEGNTGELFF
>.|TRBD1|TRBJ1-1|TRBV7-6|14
TGTGCCAGCAGCTGGACAGGGATAAACACTGAAGCTTTCTTT
CASSWTGINTEAFF
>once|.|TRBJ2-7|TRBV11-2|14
TGTGCCAGCAGCTTAGGGGGCAGAACCTACGAGCAGTACTTC
CASSLGGRTYEQYF
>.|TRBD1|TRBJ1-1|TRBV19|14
TGTGCCAGTAGCCAGACAGGGGCGAACACTGAAGCTTTCTTT
CASSQTGANTEAFF
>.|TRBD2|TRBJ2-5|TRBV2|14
TGTGCCAGCACATCTAGCGGGGGGGCGGAGACCCAGTACTTC
CASTSSGGAETQYF
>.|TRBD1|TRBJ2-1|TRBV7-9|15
TGTGCCAGCAGCTTATCAGGGGGTAGGAGGAATGAGCAGTTCTTC
CASSLSGGRRNEQFF
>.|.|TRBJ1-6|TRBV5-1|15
TGCGCCAGCTCCCTGGAACAGATAGTTAATTCACCCCTCCACTTT
CASSLEQIVNSPLHF
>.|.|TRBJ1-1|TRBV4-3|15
TGCGCCAGCAGCCAAGAATCGCGGGTGGACACTGAAGCTTTCTTT
CASSQESRVDTEAFF
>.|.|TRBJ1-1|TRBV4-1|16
TGCGCCAGCAGCCCCGGAGGGTGGGGGTACGACACTGAAGCTTTCTTT
CASSPGGWGYDTEAFF
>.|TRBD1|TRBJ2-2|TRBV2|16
TGTGCCAGCAGGCCCCGACAGGGCTCGAACACCGGGGAGCTGTTTTTT
CASRPRQGSNTGELFF
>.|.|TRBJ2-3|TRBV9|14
TGTGCCAGCAGCCTAACTACTAGCACAGATACGCAGTATTTT
CASSLTTSTDTQYF
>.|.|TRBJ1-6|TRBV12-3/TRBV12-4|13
TGTGCCAGCAGTTCTACAGGGAATTCACCCCTCCACTTT
CASSSTGNSPLHF
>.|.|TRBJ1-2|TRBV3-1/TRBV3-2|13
TGTGCCAGCAGTCTTTCGGAGGGCTATGGCTACACCTTC
CASSLSEGYGYTF
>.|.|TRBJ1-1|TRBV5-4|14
TGTGCCAGCAGCTTGGTAGGACAGAACACTGAAGCTTTCTTT
CASSLVGQNTEAFF